These T cell receptor beta chains were read from a single sample in a study of T cell responses to AZD1222 COVID-19 vaccine. Assay used: immunoSEQ multiplex PCR; TCRdb lists only in-frame clones, some missing. Of around 130,000 clones listed, about 90% are singletons. The material sequenced was peripheral blood, taken 28 days after the second dose of the MenACWY control vaccine. The receptors derive from an adult who received the MenACWY meningococcal vaccine as a control. The CDR3 runs from the conserved cysteine through the conserved F or W. D genes are given only for firm matches. Clone size is shown for a subset of rows, as once, few, many or a class of expanded clone.

size,J,D,V,DNA,CDR3
.,TRBJ2-7,TRBD1,TRBV27,TGTGCCAGCAGTTTCGACAGGGAGTACGAGCAGTACTTC,CASSFDREYEQYF
.,TRBJ2-6,.,TRBV27,TGTGCCAGCAGAGGCAGCCACTCTGGGGCCAACGTCCTGACTTTC,CASRGSHSGANVLTF
once,TRBJ2-1,TRBD1,TRBV6-1,TGTGCCAGCAGTGAAGGGACAGGGGCGAGGGATGAGCAGTTCTTC,CASSEGTGARDEQFF
.,TRBJ2-1,.,TRBV24-1,TGTGCCACCAGTGACGTAGGGGGAGGGAATGAGCAGTTCTTC,CATSDVGGGNEQFF
.,TRBJ1-1,.,TRBV7-2,TGTGCCAGCAGCGCCCAAGCGGGAGTCGGCACTGAAGCTTTCTTT,CASSAQAGVGTEAFF
.,TRBJ1-1,.,TRBV9,TGTGCCAGCAGCAGGTTGAACACTGAAGCTTTCTTT,CASSRLNTEAFF
.,TRBJ2-1,.,TRBV7-3,TGTGCCAGCACGAGAGGCGACTACAATGAGCAGTTCTTC,CASTRGDYNEQFF
.,TRBJ2-2,TRBD1,TRBV18,TGTGCCAGCTCACCCGAGACAGGGGGCATCACCGGGGAGCTGTTTTTT,CASSPETGGITGELFF
.,TRBJ1-2,.,TRBV5-1,TGCGCCAGCAGCTTGGACCTGCTTAACTATGGCTACACCTTC,CASSLDLLNYGYTF
.,TRBJ2-5,.,TRBV30,TGTGCCTGGAGCGCTACAGGGAAGGGTGAGACCCAGTACTTC,CAWSATGKGETQYF
.,TRBJ1-5,.,TRBV3-1/TRBV3-2,TGTGCCAGCAGCCAAGCGAGAGGGGGGGGTCAGCCCCAGCATTTT,CASSQARGGGQPQHF
.,TRBJ1-2,TRBD1,TRBV4-2,TGTGCCAGCAGCCAAGTCACGGACAGGGGTTATGGCTACACCTTC,CASSQVTDRGYGYTF
.,TRBJ1-5,.,TRBV19,TGTGCCAGTAGTTGGGGACACGGTCAGCCCCAGCATTTT,CASSWGHGQPQHF
.,TRBJ1-1,.,TRBV6-2/TRBV6-3,TGTGCCAGCAGTTCGTGGGCAGGGACTCGGAACACTGAAGCTTTCTTT,CASSSWAGTRNTEAFF
once,TRBJ1-6,.,TRBV3-1/TRBV3-2,TGTGCCAGCAGCCCCGGCACCTATAATTCACCCCTCCACTTT,CASSPGTYNSPLHF
.,TRBJ2-7,.,TRBV2,TGTGCCAGCAGGACCGCTACCTACGAGCAGTACTTC,CASRTATYEQYF
.,TRBJ2-7,TRBD1,TRBV5-1,TGCGCCAGCAGCGGTACAGGGGTCGGCGAGCAGTACTTC,CASSGTGVGEQYF
.,TRBJ2-5,TRBD1,TRBV6-2/TRBV6-3,TGTGCCAGCAGTTACAACAGGGGAGAGACCCAGTACTTC,CASSYNRGETQYF
.,TRBJ2-3,.,TRBV7-6,TGTGCCAGCAGCTTAGTGGGGAATACGCAGTATTTT,CASSLVGNTQYF
.,TRBJ1-2,.,TRBV19,TGTGCCAGTAGTATAGGTCTGGCGGGAGAGAACTTCTATGGCTACACCTTC,CASSIGLAGENFYGYTF
.,TRBJ2-3,.,TRBV28,TGTGCCAGCAGTTTATTCGGCGGGCCTAGCACAGATACGCAGTATTTT,CASSLFGGPSTDTQYF
.,TRBJ1-6,TRBD1,TRBV19,TGTGCCAGTAGTATAGAAACTGGCGACAGGGTGCGTAATTCACCCCTCCACTTT,CASSIETGDRVRNSPLHF
.,TRBJ2-1,TRBD2,TRBV6-2/TRBV6-3,TGTGCCAGCAGTTTACTAGCGGACGCCTACAATGAGCAGTTCTTC,CASSLLADAYNEQFF
.,TRBJ1-4,.,TRBV6-2/TRBV6-3,TGTGCCAGCAGCGCGGACGGAAATCGTGGGGAAAAACTGTTTTTT,CASSADGNRGEKLFF
.,TRBJ1-1,.,TRBV12-3/TRBV12-4,TGTGCCAGCAGCTCCTCGAGGAACACTGAAGCTTTCTTT,CASSSSRNTEAFF
.,TRBJ1-5,.,TRBV28,TGTGCCAGCAGAGGGGGGCAGGGTCAGCCCCAGCATTTT,CASRGGQGQPQHF
once,TRBJ1-1,.,TRBV6-5,TGTGCCAGCATGGGATTTACTGAAGCTTTCTTT,CASMGFTEAFF
.,TRBJ1-5,.,TRBV7-9,TGTGCCAGCAGGAAGGTGGCGGAGTATAGCAATCAGCCCCAGCATTTT,CASRKVAEYSNQPQHF
.,TRBJ1-1,.,TRBV7-9,TGTGCCAGCAGCTTAGCCAGGGGCACTGAAGCTTTCTTT,CASSLARGTEAFF